This T cell receptor beta chain was identified in a study of cytomegalovirus exposure and HLA in healthy donors. Background on the study: Per a later analysis, the roughly 700 first-cohort and 95 to 150 validation repertoires shared one platform.

The CDR3 extends over 11 amino acids. The germline CDR1 and CDR2 sequences are DFQATT and SNEGSKA (reference sequence). The V end was cut by 6 bases, the J end by 11 bases, with 14 bases between. The table came from immunoSEQ multiplex PCR; TCRdb's copy has only in-frame clones and leaves some out. The sample lists roughly 270,000 clones; around 89% were seen once. This clone came up a few times. The origin of this receptor is a woman younger than 35 in good health and CMV-seronegative. The sequenced sample was PBMCs. This chain links TRBV20-1 with TRBJ1-5; D gene uncertain. DNA for the CDR3: TGCAGTGCCCCAGGCCCAAAGGCCCAGCATTTT. This codes for CSAPGPKAQHF.